One sample yielded the 21 T cell receptor beta chains listed below, sequenced in a study of CD8+ T cells in alopecia areata (dated by TCRdb to about 2018). According to the study, the label for this sample's time point signals: about 25 weeks on oral tofacitinib. Read against the paper, the sample's treatment or condition label means: oral pan-JAK inhibitor, 5-10 mg twice daily. The library came from the immunoSEQ multiplex PCR assay. To provide template for TCR sequencing, every sample had RNA extracted and reverse transcribed into cDNA. Entries here come from immuneACCESS through TCRdb and include only in-frame sequences with V and J called. Some clones fail to appear in such tables; in the studies checked, an unresolved V gene covers under half of the shortfall, and the cause of the remainder is unknown. Across this sample there are 150,000 to 250,000 clones, with 55% to 70% seen only once. The ten largest make up 5% to 6% of the sample.

This sample comprised CD4+ T cells sorted from blood, obtained at week 24, from a patient treated with tofacitinib. The receptors stem from a human donor with alopecia areata.

The chain is built from TRBV9 and TRBJ2-2; TRBD2 agrees at 10 bases. The CDR3 is made up of 16 amino acids. Germline CDR1 is SGDLS and CDR2 is YYNGEE. V shed 4 bases and J 4 bases; nucleotides not matched to a gene: 7. CDR3 sequence: CASSPGWTSGTGELFF. The DNA for the CDR3 is TGTGCCAGCAGCCCCGGGTGGACTAGCGGCACCGGGGAGCTGTTTTTT.

This clone came up once. V gene TRBV28 combines with J gene TRBJ2-7; 7 bases match TRBD1. The CDR3 is 12 amino acids. Germline assignment: CDR1 MDHEN and CDR2 SYDVKM. V dropped 8 bases and J dropped 5; count of bases not matched to a gene: 6. In nucleotides, the CDR3 is TGTGCCAGCGCAAGGGGGCCGGACGAGCAGTACTTC. As protein: CASARGPDEQYF.

The rearrangement uses TRBV29-1 and TRBJ1-2; 8 bases line up with TRBD1. The germline CDR1 and CDR2 sequences are SQVTM and ANQGSEA. This CDR3 spans 12 amino acids. J was trimmed by 7 bases and V by 3 bases; bases with no gene match: 4. The CDR3 protein is CSVEDRAFGYTF. The CDR3 DNA is TGCAGCGTTGAGGACAGGGCCTTTGGCTACACCTTC. Complete variable domain (other parts from reference TRBV29-1 and TRBJ1-2): SAVISQKPSRDICQRGTSLTIQCQVDSQVTMMFWYRQQPGQSLTLIATANQGSEATYESGFVIDKFPISRPNLTFSTLTVSNMSPEDSSIYLCSVEDRAFGYTFGSGTRLTVV.

This clone has only one observation. The chain employs TRBV4-3 and TRBJ2-3; 8 bases are shared with TRBD1. This CDR3 region has 15 residues. V dropped 2 bases and J dropped 5; count of bases not matched to a gene: 6. The V gene's germline CDR1 is LGHNA and CDR2 YSLEER. CDR3 nucleotides: TGCGCCAGCAGCCAAAGAGACAGGGGAGGAGATACGCAGTATTTT. Its protein is CASSQRDRGGDTQYF.

The V and J genes are TRBV4-2 and TRBJ1-2; D gene ambiguous. Germline V CDR1 and CDR2: LGHNA, YNFKEQ. V was cut by 0 bases and J by 7 bases, with 12 bases left in between. The CDR3 spans 14 residues. This CDR3 is CASSQDWETIGYTF. CDR3 sequence (DNA): TGTGCCAGCAGCCAAGATTGGGAGACCATTGGCTACACCTTC.

This clone was seen only a few times. The rearrangement joins TRBV9 to TRBJ2-3, with D unclear. The germline gives CDR1 SGDLS, CDR2 YYNGEE. V was trimmed by 1 base and J by 3 bases, leaving 12 bases between them. CDR3 length: 15 amino acids. The CDR3 region is CASSVQTTHTDTQYF. CDR3 bases: TGTGCCAGCAGCGTACAGACAACACATACAGATACGCAGTATTTT. Full variable domain (outside the CDR3, taken from reference TRBV9 and TRBJ2-3): DSGVTQTPKHLITATGQRVTLRCSPRSGDLSVYWYQQSLDQGLQFLIQYYNGEERAKGNILERFSAQQFPDLHSELNLSSLELGDSALYFCASSVQTTHTDTQYFGPGTRLTVL.

In its sample, this clone was seen a few times. The rearrangement links TRBV30 to TRBJ2-1, with no clear D. Per germline, CDR1 GTSNPN and CDR2 SVGIG (reference sequence). The CDR3 spans 14 residues. Trimming shortened V by 0 bases and J by 9 bases, and 15 bases separated the two germline ends. DNA for the CDR3: TGTGCCTGGAGTGTACTGGCGGTATCCAGTGAGCAGTTCTTC. This encodes CAWSVLAVSSEQFF. Drawing the rest from reference TRBV30 and TRBJ2-1, the complete variable domain is SQTIHQWPATLVQPVGSPLSLECTVEGTSNPNLYWYRQAAGRGLQLLFYSVGIGQISSEVPQNLSASRPQDRQFILSSKKLLLSDSGFYLCAWSVLAVSSEQFFGPGTRLTVL.

This clone came up once. This chain connects TRBV2 to TRBJ1-5; 11 bases are shared with TRBD1. The germline gives CDR1 SNHLY, CDR2 FYNNEI. CDR3 size: 15 residues. V was clipped by 1 base and J by 7 bases; unmatched bases: 3. The CDR3 DNA follows: TGTGCCAGCAGTGAAGGGACAGGGGGCGAACAGCCCCAGCATTTT. Residues: CASSEGTGGEQPQHF.

As concerns this clone: Given the absence of the conserved phenylalanine or tryptophan at the CDR3 end, a read error is likely. The chain recombines TRBV4-2 with TRBJ2-7, with D perhaps matching TRBD1 (6 bases). From germline, CDR1 is LGHNA and CDR2 YNFKEQ. The CDR3 extends over 15 amino acids. Between the trimmed V and J ends, which lost 2 bases and 3 bases, there was a span of 14 bases. CDR3 in amino acids: CASSQQQGVFYEQYL. The CDR3 DNA reads as TGTGCCAGCAGCCAACAACAGGGCGTATTCTACGAGCAGTACCTC.

The chain carries TRBV5-1 and TRBJ2-5; 9 nucleotides match TRBD1. Germline lookup yields CDR1 SGHRS and CDR2 YFSETQ. This CDR3 comprises 14 residues. The V segment lost 3 bases and the J segment 5 bases; nucleotides outside the gene matches: 5. The DNA for the CDR3 is TGCGCCAGCAGCTCTACAGGGGGCGAGGAGACCCAGTACTTC. This sequence encodes CASSSTGGEETQYF.

The chain carries TRBV19 and TRBJ1-2; 7 bases line up with TRBD1. V was pared by 6 bases and J by 6 bases, with 7 bases of the junction left unmatched. This CDR3 region has 13 residues. Germline V gives CDR1 LNHDA, CDR2 SQIVND (reference sequence). CDR3 DNA sequence: TGTGCCAGTAGCCGAAGACAGGGCCATGGCTACACCTTC. Amino acids: CASSRRQGHGYTF. The full variable domain, with the rest looked up from reference TRBV19 and TRBJ1-2, is DGGITQSPKYLFRKEGQNVTLSCEQNLNHDAMYWYRQDPGQGLRLIYYSQIVNDFQKGDIAEGYSVSREKKESFPLTVTSAQKNPTAFYLCASSRRQGHGYTFGSGTRLTVV.

V and J are TRBV13 and TRBJ1-1, with 10 positions matching TRBD1. The CDR3 has 15 amino acids. Germline lookup yields CDR1 PRHDT and CDR2 FYEKMQ (reference sequence). V was clipped by 3 bases and J by 3 bases; unmatched bases: 4. DNA of the CDR3: TGTGCCAGCAGCTTGGGGACAGGGGCGTACACTGAAGCTTTCTTT. Protein: CASSLGTGAYTEAFF.

This chain joins TRBV30 and TRBJ2-3; D possibly corresponds to TRBD2 (6 bases). V lost 2 bases, J lost 0 bases, and 6 bases lay in between. The CDR3 loop spans 13 amino acids. CDR1 is GTSNPN, CDR2 SVGIG, per germline (reference sequence). CDR3 region: CAWSRGSTDTQYF. CDR3 nucleotides: TGTGCCTGGAGTCGGGGGAGCACAGATACGCAGTATTTT.

This rearrangement joins TRBV9 to TRBJ1-1; D is unclear. CDR3 length equals 14 residues. Germline loops: CDR1 SGDLS, CDR2 YYNGEE. The V end lost 1 base, the J end lost 0 bases, and 7 bases lay between the germline ends. This CDR3 reads CASSVSLMNTEAFF. DNA of the CDR3: TGTGCCAGCAGCGTATCACTGATGAACACTGAAGCTTTCTTT.

The sample holds one count of this clone. Other DNA sequences in the same sample also yield this CDR3. The rearrangement joins TRBV9 to TRBJ2-3; D is unresolved. The CDR3 sequence is 14 residues long. In germline, CDR1 is SGDLS, CDR2 YYNGEE. V lost 0 bases to trimming and J lost 1 base, with 6 bases between them. CDR3 in DNA: TGTGCCAGCAGCGTAGTCGCGGGCACAGATACGCAGTATTTT. It translates to CASSVVAGTDTQYF.

This chain's CDR3 is CASSSGQGHTEAFF. The CDR3 DNA follows: TGCGCCAGCAGCTCGGGACAGGGTCATACTGAAGCTTTCTTT. The rearrangement links TRBV5-1 to TRBJ1-1, with 9 positions matching TRBD1. The V and J ends lost 3 bases and 5 bases, in that order; junction bases with no gene match: 5. The germline V gene encodes CDR1 SGHRS and CDR2 YFSETQ. The CDR3 covers 14 residues.

Here the CDR3 reads CASSVEGLAGENEQFF. The CDR3 DNA follows: TGTGCCAGCAGCGTAGAGGGACTAGCGGGAGAGAATGAGCAGTTCTTC. The chain couples TRBV9 to TRBJ2-1; 14 bases line up with TRBD2. CDR3 size: 16 residues. V was clipped by 0 bases and J by 7 bases; unmatched bases: 3. Germline V gene data show CDR1 as SGDLS and CDR2 as YYNGEE.

This chain uses TRBV29-1 with TRBJ1-5; 9 nucleotides align to TRBD1. J was trimmed by 5 bases and V by 6 bases; bases with no gene match: 5. CDR3 length: 13 amino acids. Germline V gene sequence: CDR1 SQVTM, CDR2 ANQGSEA. The CDR3 coding sequence is TGCAGCGTCACAGGGGGCTTCGATCAGCCCCAGCATTTT. Translation gives CSVTGGFDQPQHF.

V and J are TRBV2 and TRBJ2-7, with D possibly being TRBD1 or TRBD2 (7 bases each). The CDR3 contains 16 residues. The germline V gene encodes CDR1 SNHLY and CDR2 FYNNEI. Deletions cut 6 bases from V and 5 bases from J, with 23 bases between. This CDR3 reads CASSPGEGRGTNEQYF. In nucleotides, the CDR3 is TGTGCCAGCAGCCCCGGGGAGGGCAGGGGGACGAACGAGCAGTACTTC.

CDR3 amino acids: CASSPPGQGANTIYF. For the CDR3, the DNA is TGTGCCAGCTCGCCTCCGGGACAGGGGGCCAACACCATATATTTT. This chain connects TRBV18 to TRBJ1-3; 12 bases agree with TRBD1. CDR3 size: 15 residues. Germline CDR1 and CDR2: KGHSH and LQKENI. Unmatched junction bases numbered 7, after V lost 6 bases and J lost 7 bases.

The CDR3 bases are TGTGCCAGCAGCACCCCGGACACCATATATTTT. This gives the protein CASSTPDTIYF. The chain combines TRBV28 with TRBJ1-3, with no clear D. Trimming removed 6 bases from V and 8 bases from J, with 8 bases in between. CDR1 is MDHEN, CDR2 SYDVKM, per germline. The CDR3 has 11 residues.